This TCR beta chain is drawn from a study of shared clonotypes between healthy human individuals. Overall study results and limits: Generally, estimated richness proved larger in naive subsets than it did in memory subsets. Approximately 4.6% of naive CD4 clonotypes were common to four donors.

On this clone: The antigen is undetermined.

Between the trimmed V and J ends, which lost 2 bases and 2 bases, there was a span of 12 bases. This CDR3 is 15 amino acids long. Germline CDR1 is SNHLY and CDR2 is FYNNEI. The protocol was immunoSEQ multiplex PCR, while the TCRdb copy is restricted to in-frame clones and leaves out a portion. In the table there are about 110,000 clones, around 68% of which are singletons. This clonotype was sampled from a woman younger than 45 in good health. The genes are TRBV2 and TRBJ1-2, with D tentatively TRBD1 (5 bases). The sequencing sample was made of memory CD8+ T cells sorted from blood. Described subset: CD45RO+ cells pooled with CCR7-negative TemRA cells. As DNA, the CDR3 is TGTGCCAGCAGTGAACGTCCGGGGCTCAACTATGGCTACACCTTC. It yields the protein CASSERPGLNYGYTF.